These T cell receptor beta chains were read from a single sample in a study of T cells in Graves' hyperthyroidism and ophthalmopathy. MiXCR, applied by TCRdb to the multiplex PCR reads, yields one record per CDR3 protein. Of about 100,000 distinct CDR3 sequences detected, around a sixth appear once; the ten largest clones hold around 44%. Sample: blood. Receptor source: a woman aged 50 to 65 with Graves' hyperthyroidism. The CDR3 runs from the conserved cysteine through the conserved F or W. A D gene is named only where the DNA matches it firmly. Only some rows state a clone size, as once, few, many or a class for expanded clones.

J	size	V	D	CDR3	DNA
TRBJ1-1	many	TRBV20-1	.	CSAPELGENTEAFF	TGCAGTGCTCCTGAATTGGGAGAGAACACTGAAGCTTTCTTT
TRBJ2-1	many	TRBV2	TRBD2	CASSPEGLANVFF	TGTGCCAGCAGCCCGGAGGGACTAGCCAATGTGTTCTTC
TRBJ1-1	.	TRBV11-1	TRBD1	CASSSRGQNTEAFF	TGTGCCAGCAGCTCCAGGGGGCAGAACACTGAAGCTTTCTTT
TRBJ1-1	many	TRBV20-1	TRBD1	CSARAGGETEAFF	TGCAGTGCTAGAGCAGGGGGGGAGACTGAAGCTTTCTTT
TRBJ1-5	many	TRBV19	.	CASRLGNQPQHF	TGTGCCAGTCGACTTGGCAATCAGCCCCAGCATTTT
TRBJ2-2	many	TRBV24-1	TRBD2	CATSDFKREPGELFF	TGTGCCACCAGTGATTTTAAGCGGGAGCCCGGGGAGCTGTTTTTT
TRBJ2-7	many	TRBV30	.	CAWSPRGGNYEQYF	TGTGCCTGGAGTCCGAGGGGCGGCAACTACGAGCAGTACTTC
TRBJ2-1	.	TRBV11-3	.	CASSLKGPAAYNEQFF	TGTGCCAGCAGCTTAAAAGGCCCCGCAGCCTACAATGAGCAGTTCTTC
TRBJ1-1	.	TRBV12-5	.	CASGFSGNTEAFF	TGTGCTAGTGGTTTTAGTGGAAACACTGAAGCTTTCTTT
TRBJ2-1	.	TRBV19	TRBD1	CASSPWTGIHEQFF	TGTGCCAGTAGTCCCTGGACAGGTATCCATGAGCAGTTCTTC
TRBJ2-2	.	TRBV5-1	.	CASSLGGALNTGELFF	TGCGCCAGCAGCTTGGGGGGGGCCCTGAACACCGGGGAGCTGTTTTTT
TRBJ2-1	.	TRBV7-3	TRBD2	CVSSLTSGGSKDEQFF	TGTGTCAGCAGCTTAACATCCGGCGGGAGTAAGGATGAGCAGTTCTTC
TRBJ2-1	many	TRBV6-1	TRBD1	CASSVWTGLDNEQFF	TGTGCCAGCAGTGTCTGGACAGGGCTAGACAATGAGCAGTTCTTC
TRBJ1-2	many	TRBV20-1	.	CSATPDYGYTF	TGCAGTGCTACTCCTGACTATGGCTACACCTTC
TRBJ1-1	many	TRBV6-1	TRBD1	CASSYPGQSTEAFF	TGTGCCAGCAGCTACCCGGGACAGAGCACTGAAGCTTTCTTT
TRBJ2-3	many	TRBV12-3/TRBV12-4	.	CASSLVAMGTDTQYF	TGTGCCAGCAGTTTAGTAGCGATGGGCACAGATACGCAGTATTTT
TRBJ1-2	many	TRBV27	.	CASSFSPGQRPGYTF	TGTGCCAGCAGTTTTAGTCCCGGACAAAGACCAGGCTACACCTTC
TRBJ2-2	many	TRBV10-3	TRBD1	CAITRDWTGVNTGELFF	TGTGCCATCACCAGAGATTGGACAGGCGTGAACACCGGGGAGCTGTTTTTT
TRBJ1-2	many	TRBV28	.	CASRLGGRAYGYTF	TGTGCCAGCAGACTGGGGGGGCGGGCCTATGGCTACACCTTC
TRBJ1-2	few	TRBV20-1	.	CSARDPRGGVGYTF	TGCAGTGCTAGAGACCCCCGGGGGGGTGTAGGCTACACCTTC
TRBJ2-2	.	TRBV5-5	.	CASSTSTGSTGELFF	TGTGCCAGCAGCACAAGCACAGGATCCACCGGGGAGCTGTTTTTT
TRBJ2-7	.	TRBV11-2	.	CASSLDSGRDPSYEQYF	TGTGCCAGCAGCTTAGATTCGGGGCGGGACCCCTCCTACGAGCAGTACTTC
TRBJ2-3	many	TRBV20-1	.	CSARPRSPTQALGYTQYF	TGCAGTGCTAGACCACGGTCGCCCACACAAGCCTTGGGGTATACGCAGTATTTT
TRBJ2-5	many	TRBV7-2	.	CASSSDQGGETQYF	TGTGCCAGCAGCTCCGATCAGGGTGGAGAGACCCAGTACTTC
TRBJ1-2	few	TRBV28	.	CASSSTQRRAGYGYTF	TGTGCCAGCAGTTCAACCCAGCGACGTGCGGGCTATGGCTACACCTTC
TRBJ2-1	many	TRBV20-1	TRBD2	CSARGGTSGRASYNEQFF	TGCAGTGCTAGAGGCGGGACTAGCGGGAGGGCGTCCTACAATGAGCAGTTCTTC
TRBJ2-7	.	TRBV6-9	TRBD1	CASSYPHDRGPLYEQYF	TGTGCCAGCAGTTACCCTCATGACAGGGGACCTCTCTACGAGCAGTACTTC
TRBJ2-3	many	TRBV9	.	CASRRSGGLRDTQYF	TGTGCCAGCAGGCGTAGCGGCGGGTTAAGAGATACGCAGTATTTT
TRBJ1-5	many	TRBV2	.	CASSEDLQPQHF	TGTGCCAGCAGTGAAGATCTTCAGCCCCAGCATTTT
TRBJ1-1	many	TRBV19	.	CASSGKGGRHTEAFF	TGTGCCAGTAGTGGAAAGGGGGGTCGGCACACTGAAGCTTTCTTT
TRBJ2-7	.	TRBV3-1	.	CASSPSGGYYNEQYF	TGTGCCAGCAGCCCCTCCGGAGGCTACTACAACGAGCAGTACTTC
TRBJ2-3	many	TRBV6-2/TRBV6-3	.	CASSYRLDPPDTQYF	TGTGCCAGCAGTTACCGCCTGGATCCCCCAGATACGCAGTATTTT
TRBJ1-1	many	TRBV5-1	.	CASSLGRTPANTEAFF	TGCGCCAGCAGCTTAGGACGTACCCCGGCGAACACTGAAGCTTTCTTT
TRBJ1-1	many	TRBV28	TRBD1	CASTDLQGAGTEAFF	TGTGCCAGCACCGACCTTCAGGGGGCGGGTACTGAAGCTTTCTTT
TRBJ2-1	many	TRBV19	TRBD2	CASSSRRLAGDHEQFF	TGTGCCAGTAGTTCGCGCCGACTAGCGGGAGATCATGAGCAGTTCTTC
TRBJ1-1	few	TRBV11-2	.	CASSLGMTGNTEAFF	TGTGCCAGCAGCTTAGGCATGACAGGGAACACTGAAGCTTTCTTT
TRBJ2-1	many	TRBV5-1	.	CASSSSVGLAGYNEQFF	TGCGCCAGCAGCTCGTCCGTTGGTCTAGCAGGATACAATGAGCAGTTCTTC
TRBJ1-1	many	TRBV5-1	TRBD1	CASSLAGQGSTEAFF	TGCGCCAGCAGCTTGGCGGGACAGGGAAGCACTGAAGCTTTCTTT
TRBJ1-2	many	TRBV27	TRBD1	CASSLRSSGGFGYTF	TGTGCCAGCAGTTTAAGGTCATCAGGGGGCTTTGGCTACACCTTC
TRBJ2-2	many	TRBV9	TRBD2	CASSASAGAISELFF	TGTGCCAGCAGCGCCTCAGCGGGAGCCATCTCTGAGCTGTTTTTT
TRBJ2-1	many	TRBV7-8	TRBD2	CASSFGGGSYNEQFF	TGTGCCAGCAGCTTTGGCGGGGGTTCCTACAATGAGCAGTTCTTC
TRBJ1-5	many	TRBV28	TRBD1	CASRLTGYQPQHF	TGTGCCAGCAGGTTGACAGGGTATCAGCCCCAGCATTTT
TRBJ2-7	many	TRBV20-1	.	CSARGGTELYEQYF	TGCAGTGCTAGGGGGGGGACAGAGCTCTACGAGCAGTACTTC
TRBJ2-3	many	TRBV7-9	.	CASSDWGGTYTQYF	TGTGCCAGCAGCGACTGGGGGGGCACATATACGCAGTATTTT
TRBJ2-3	few	TRBV20-1	TRBD2	CSAPGTGTSGRASADTQYF	TGCAGTGCCCCCGGGACCGGGACTAGCGGGAGGGCGAGCGCAGATACGCAGTATTTT
TRBJ2-3	many	TRBV5-1	TRBD1	CASSLGTGVLDTQYF	TGCGCCAGCAGCTTGGGGACAGGGGTTCTAGATACGCAGTATTTT
TRBJ2-1	many	TRBV6-1	.	CASSDRRSYNEQFF	TGTGCCAGCAGTGACCGACGCTCCTACAATGAGCAGTTCTTC
TRBJ1-3	many	TRBV7-3	.	CASSSNRPGPSGNTIYF	TGTGCCAGCAGCTCTAACCGCCCCGGCCCATCTGGAAACACCATATATTTT
TRBJ1-5	many	TRBV20-1	.	CSARKGSVGNQPQHF	TGCAGTGCTAGAAAAGGATCCGTGGGCAATCAGCCCCAGCATTTT